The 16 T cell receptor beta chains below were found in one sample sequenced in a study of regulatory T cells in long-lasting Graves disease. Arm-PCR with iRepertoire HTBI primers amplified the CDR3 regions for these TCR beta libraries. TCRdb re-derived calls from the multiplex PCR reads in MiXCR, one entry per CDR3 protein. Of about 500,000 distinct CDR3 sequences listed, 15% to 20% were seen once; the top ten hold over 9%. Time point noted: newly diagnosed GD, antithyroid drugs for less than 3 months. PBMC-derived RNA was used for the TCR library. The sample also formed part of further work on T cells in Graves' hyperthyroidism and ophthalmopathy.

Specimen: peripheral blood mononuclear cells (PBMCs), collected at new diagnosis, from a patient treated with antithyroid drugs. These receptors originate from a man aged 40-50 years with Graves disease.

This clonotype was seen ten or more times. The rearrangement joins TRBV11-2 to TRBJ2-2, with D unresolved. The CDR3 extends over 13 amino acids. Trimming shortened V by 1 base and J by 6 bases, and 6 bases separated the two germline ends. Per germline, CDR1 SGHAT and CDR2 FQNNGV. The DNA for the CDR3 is TGTGCCAGCAGCTTAGGCTCGGCCGGGGAGCTGTTTTTT. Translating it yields CASSLGSAGELFF. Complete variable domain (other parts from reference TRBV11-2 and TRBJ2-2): EAGVAQSPRYKIIEKRQSVAFWCNPISGHATLYWYQQILGQGPKLLIQFQNNGVVDDSQLPKDRFSAERLKGVDSTLKIQPAKLEDSAVYLCASSLGSAGELFFGEGSRLTVL.

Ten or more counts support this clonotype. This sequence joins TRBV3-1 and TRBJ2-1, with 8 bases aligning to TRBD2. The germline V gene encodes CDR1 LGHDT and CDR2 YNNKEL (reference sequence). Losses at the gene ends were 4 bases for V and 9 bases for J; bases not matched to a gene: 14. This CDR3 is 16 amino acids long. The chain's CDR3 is CASSLRGKRESSEQFF. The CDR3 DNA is TGTGCCAGCAGCCTGCGTGGAAAGCGGGAGTCTAGTGAGCAGTTCTTC.

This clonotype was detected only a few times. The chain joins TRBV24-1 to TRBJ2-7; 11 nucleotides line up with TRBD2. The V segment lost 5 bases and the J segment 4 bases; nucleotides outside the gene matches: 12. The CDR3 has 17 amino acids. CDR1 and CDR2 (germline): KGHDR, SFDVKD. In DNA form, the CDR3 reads TGTGCCACCAGTGGCCTAGCGGGAGGAAAGGGACATTACGAGCAGTACTTC. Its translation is CATSGLAGGKGHYEQYF.

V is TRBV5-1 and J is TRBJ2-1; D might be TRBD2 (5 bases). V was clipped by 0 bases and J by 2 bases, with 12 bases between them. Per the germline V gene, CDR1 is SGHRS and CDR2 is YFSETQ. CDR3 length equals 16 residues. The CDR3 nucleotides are TGCGCCAGCAGCTTGGTGTCCGGGGTACCCTACAATGAGCAGTTCTTC. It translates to CASSLVSGVPYNEQFF.

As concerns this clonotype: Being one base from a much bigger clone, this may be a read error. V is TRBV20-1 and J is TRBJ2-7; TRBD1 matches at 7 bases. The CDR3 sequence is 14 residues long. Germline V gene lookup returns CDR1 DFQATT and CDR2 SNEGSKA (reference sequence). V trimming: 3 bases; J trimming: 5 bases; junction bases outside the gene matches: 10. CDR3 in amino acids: CSARVPGQDHEQYF. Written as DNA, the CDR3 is TGCAGTGCTAGGGTGCCCGGACAGGACCACGAGCAGTACTTC.

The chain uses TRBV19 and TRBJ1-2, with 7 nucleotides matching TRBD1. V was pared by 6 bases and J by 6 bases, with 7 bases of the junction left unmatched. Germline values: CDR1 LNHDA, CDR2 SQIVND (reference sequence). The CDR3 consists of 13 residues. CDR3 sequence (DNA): TGTGCCAGTAGCCGAGACAGGGTGGATGGCTACACCTTC. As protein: CASSRDRVDGYTF.

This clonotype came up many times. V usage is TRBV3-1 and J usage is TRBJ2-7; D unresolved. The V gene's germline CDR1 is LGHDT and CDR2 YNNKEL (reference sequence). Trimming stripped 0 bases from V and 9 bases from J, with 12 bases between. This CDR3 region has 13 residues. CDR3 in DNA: TGTGCCAGCAGCCAAGAACTTGGACGTATGCAGTACTTC. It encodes CASSQELGRMQYF.

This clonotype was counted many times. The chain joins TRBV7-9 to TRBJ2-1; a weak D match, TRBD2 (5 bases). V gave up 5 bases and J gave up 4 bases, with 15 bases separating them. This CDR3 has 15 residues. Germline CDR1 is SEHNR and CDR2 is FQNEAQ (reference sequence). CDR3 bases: TGTGCCAGCAGCATCCCGGGAACTAGTTACAATGAGCAGTTCTTC. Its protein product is CASSIPGTSYNEQFF.

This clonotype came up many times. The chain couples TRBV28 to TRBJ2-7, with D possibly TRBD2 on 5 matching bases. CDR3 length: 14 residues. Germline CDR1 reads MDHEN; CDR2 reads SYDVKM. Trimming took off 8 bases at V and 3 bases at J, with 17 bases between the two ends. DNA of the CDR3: TGTGCCAGCGCCGTGGACTCCCTCTTCTACGAGCAGTACTTC. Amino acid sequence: CASAVDSLFYEQYF.

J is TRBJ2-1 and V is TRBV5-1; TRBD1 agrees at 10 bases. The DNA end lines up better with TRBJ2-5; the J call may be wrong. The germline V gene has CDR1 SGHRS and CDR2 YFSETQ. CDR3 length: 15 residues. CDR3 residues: CASSRRTGGQETQYF. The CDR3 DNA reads TGCGCCAGCAGCCGACGGACAGGGGGGCAGGAGACCCAGTACTTC.

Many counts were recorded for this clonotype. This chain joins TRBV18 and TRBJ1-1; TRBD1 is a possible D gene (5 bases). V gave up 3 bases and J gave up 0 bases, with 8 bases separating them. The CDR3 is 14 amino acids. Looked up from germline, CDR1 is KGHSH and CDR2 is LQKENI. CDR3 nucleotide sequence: TGTGCCAGCTCACCCACAGGCATGAACACTGAAGCTTTCTTT. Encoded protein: CASSPTGMNTEAFF. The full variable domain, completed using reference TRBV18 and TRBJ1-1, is NAGVMQNPRHLVRRRGQEARLRCSPMKGHSHVYWYRQLPEEGLKFMVYLQKENIIDESGMPKERFSAEFPKEGPSILRIQQVVRGDSAAYFCASSPTGMNTEAFFGQGTRLTVV.

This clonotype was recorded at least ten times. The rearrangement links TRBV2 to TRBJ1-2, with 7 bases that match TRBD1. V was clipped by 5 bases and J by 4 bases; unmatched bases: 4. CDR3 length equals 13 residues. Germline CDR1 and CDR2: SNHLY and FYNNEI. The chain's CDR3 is CASSQGQLYGYTF. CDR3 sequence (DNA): TGTGCCAGCAGTCAGGGACAGCTCTATGGCTACACCTTC. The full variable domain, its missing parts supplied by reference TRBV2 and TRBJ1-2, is EPEVTQTPSHQVTQMGQEVILRCVPISNHLYFYWYRQILGQKVEFLVSFYNNEISEKSEIFDDQFSVERPDGSNFTLKIRSTKLEDSAMYFCASSQGQLYGYTFGSGTRLTVV.

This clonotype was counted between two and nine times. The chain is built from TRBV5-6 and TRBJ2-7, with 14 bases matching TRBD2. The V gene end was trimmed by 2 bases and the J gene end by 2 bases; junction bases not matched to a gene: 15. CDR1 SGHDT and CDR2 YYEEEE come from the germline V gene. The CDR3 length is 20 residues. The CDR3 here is CASSFQGPGTSGSSPYEQYF. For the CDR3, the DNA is TGTGCCAGCAGCTTCCAAGGGCCCGGGACTAGCGGGAGTTCCCCCTACGAGCAGTACTTC. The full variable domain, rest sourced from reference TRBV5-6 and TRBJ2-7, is DAGVTQSPTHLIKTRGQQVTLRCSPKSGHDTVSWYQQALGQGPQFIFQYYEEEERQRGNFPDRFSGHQFPNYSSELNVNALLLGDSALYLCASSFQGPGTSGSSPYEQYFGPGTRLTVT.

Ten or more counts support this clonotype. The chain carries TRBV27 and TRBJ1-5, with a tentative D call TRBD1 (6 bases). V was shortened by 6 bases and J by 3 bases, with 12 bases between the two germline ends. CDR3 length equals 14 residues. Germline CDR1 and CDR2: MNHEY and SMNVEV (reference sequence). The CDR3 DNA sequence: TGTGCCAGCAGGGACAGCGGCCCCAATCAGCCCCAGCATTTT. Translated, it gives CASRDSGPNQPQHF.

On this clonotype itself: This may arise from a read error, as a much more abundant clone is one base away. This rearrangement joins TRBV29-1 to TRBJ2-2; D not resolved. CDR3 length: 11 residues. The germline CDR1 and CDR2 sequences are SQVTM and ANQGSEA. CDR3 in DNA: TGCAGCACCAAGAACACCAGGGAGCTGTTTTTT. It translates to CSTKNTRELFF.

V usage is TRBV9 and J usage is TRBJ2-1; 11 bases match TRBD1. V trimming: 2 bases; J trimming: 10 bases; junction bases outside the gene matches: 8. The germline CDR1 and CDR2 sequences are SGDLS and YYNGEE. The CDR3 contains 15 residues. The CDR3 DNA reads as TGTGCCAGCAGCGTCCTTGGGACAGGGGGTAACGAGCAGTTCTTC. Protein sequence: CASSVLGTGGNEQFF.